The present TCR beta chain was sequenced within a study of post-analysis software for immune sequencing data. Turning to the study itself: The disease courses spanned relapsing-remitting, secondary progressive and progressive-relapsing forms of multiple sclerosis.

Study-wide points: Normalized Chao1 diversity was significantly reduced in patients versus controls. Compared with controls, patients had more of five TRBV segments, including TRBV5-6, TRBV5-1 and TRBV20-1.

About this clonotype: The antigen remains unidentified.

The authors incorporated unique molecular identifiers into the TCR beta cDNA libraries. TCRdb itself ran the PCR reads through MiXCR, one entry per CDR3 protein. The profile covers 430,000 or so distinct CDR3 sequences, with over 30% appearing a single time and 6% to 9% taken by the ten largest. The CDR3 is 12 residues long. Trimming pared 5 bases from V and 7 bases from J, leaving 11 bases between. Looked up from germline, CDR1 is SEHNR and CDR2 is FQNEAQ (reference sequence). This receptor was taken from a girl aged 2-15 years with multiple sclerosis. This rearrangement joins TRBV7-9 to TRBJ1-1; D is ambiguous. Sequencing used blood. CDR3 loop: CASSPRESEAFF. In DNA, the CDR3 is TGTGCCAGCAGCCCTAGAGAAAGTGAAGCTTTCTTT. Looking up the rest from reference TRBV7-9 and TRBJ1-1 gives the full variable domain: DTGVSQNPRHKITKRGQNVTFRCDPISEHNRLYWYRQTLGQGPEFLTYFQNEAQLEKSRLLSDRFSAERPKGSFSTLEIQRTEQGDSAMYLCASSPRESEAFFGQGTRLTVV.